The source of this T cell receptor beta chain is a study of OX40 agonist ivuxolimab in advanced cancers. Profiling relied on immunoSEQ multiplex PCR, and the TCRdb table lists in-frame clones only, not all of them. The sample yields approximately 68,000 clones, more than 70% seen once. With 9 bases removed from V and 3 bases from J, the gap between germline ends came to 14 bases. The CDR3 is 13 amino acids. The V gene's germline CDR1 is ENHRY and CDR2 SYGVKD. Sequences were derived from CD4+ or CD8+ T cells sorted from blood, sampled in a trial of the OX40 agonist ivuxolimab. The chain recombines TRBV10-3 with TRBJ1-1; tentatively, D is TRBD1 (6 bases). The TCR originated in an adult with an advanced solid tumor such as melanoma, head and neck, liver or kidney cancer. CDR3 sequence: CAMGAGPDTEAFF. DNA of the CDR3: TGTGCCATGGGGGCAGGGCCGGACACTGAAGCTTTCTTT.